This is a list of T cell receptor beta chains from one sample in a study of blood T cells in healthy people across ages. MiXCR, run by TCRdb on the 5' RACE reads, gives a single entry per CDR3 protein. The sample has around 700,000 distinct CDR3 sequences, approximately 25% seen once; the top ten hold 9.4%. The sample was also reused in another study, on T cells of mothers and their children.

Source material: blood. These receptors all come from a boy younger than 18 in good health. Each CDR3 is given with its conserved first and last residue. Fields, in order: CDR3 length, J gene, clone size, D gene, V gene, CDR3 DNA, CDR3 protein. The D gene is left open where the match is weak. For some rows the clone size is stated as once, few or many, or as a class when expanded; others skip it.

13,TRBJ2-5,few,NA,TRBV6-5,TGTGCCAGCAGTTACGGGTTTCAAGAGACCCAGTACTTC,CASSYGFQETQYF
13,TRBJ2-7,few,TRBD1,TRBV10-3,TGTGCCACCCAGGGGACAGGTCCCTACGAGCAGTACTTC,CATQGTGPYEQYF
15,TRBJ2-1,NA,TRBD2,TRBV2,TGTGCCAGCAGTGAGTCCGGGACTAGCTCAGATGAGCAGTTCTTC,CASSESGTSSDEQFF
15,TRBJ1-2,NA,NA,TRBV7-2,TGTGCCAGCAGCTTAGCTAGGGTAGTTCGCGGTGGCTACACCTTC,CASSLARVVRGGYTF
18,TRBJ2-5,NA,NA,TRBV7-6,TGTGCCAGCAGCTTAAAGTTTCGGGGGGCCGCCTTCCAAGAGACCCAGTACTTC,CASSLKFRGAAFQETQYF
14,TRBJ2-5,few,TRBD1,TRBV29-1,TGCAGCGTTGAGCTTTTCGGGACAGAAGAGACCCAGTACTTC,CSVELFGTEETQYF
18,TRBJ2-1,NA,TRBD1,TRBV7-6,TGTGCCAGCAGCTTAGCGGTATCGAGACAGGGTTCCTACAATGAGCAGTTCTTC,CASSLAVSRQGSYNEQFF
10,TRBJ1-1,NA,NA,TRBV2,TGTGCCAGCACCACAGGGGAAGCTTTCTTT,CASTTGEAFF
12,TRBJ1-1,few,NA,TRBV29-1,TGCAGCCCCGTGGCCCCGAAGGGGGAAGCTTTCTTT,CSPVAPKGEAFF
13,TRBJ2-7,NA,TRBD1,TRBV11-1,TGTGCCAGCAGAACTACAGGGGCCTACGAGCAGTACTTC,CASRTTGAYEQYF
18,TRBJ2-7,NA,NA,TRBV27,TGTGCCAGCAGTTCGGGCTCCCCGGGACTCCCCCGGTCCCACGAGCAGTACTTC,CASSSGSPGLPRSHEQYF